This paragraph reports one T cell receptor beta chain. TCRdb's table, derived via immunoSEQ multiplex PCR, lists solely in-frame clones and lacks some. The sample lists approximately 230,000 clones, approximately 86% occurring once. The data were obtained in a study of blood T cell repertoires in COVID-19. Trimming cost V 0 bases and J 3 bases; bases outside gene matches: 2. This CDR3 spans 15 amino acids. Germline V gene lookup returns CDR1 SGHAT and CDR2 FQNNGV. The receptor was isolated from a man older than 75 with acute or convalescent COVID-19. Sequenced input: peripheral blood. The genes are TRBV11-2 and TRBJ2-4; 7 bases match TRBD1. The CDR3 DNA follows: TGTGCCAGCAGCTTAGAGGCAGGGGGCAAAAACATTCAGTACTTC. It specifies CASSLEAGGKNIQYF.